This T cell receptor beta chain was captured in a study of identical twins. MiXCR, applied by TCRdb to the 5' RACE reads, yields one record per CDR3 protein. The sample lists about 210,000 distinct CDR3 sequences; less than 9.5% were seen once. This clonotype has at least ten counts. The receptor's source is a woman in her late teens or twenties in good health. Source material: memory (CD45RO+) T cells sorted from blood.

CDR3 DNA: TGCGCCAGCAGCCTTCCGTTAGCGGGAGGGAGCACAGATACGCAGTATTTT. Amino acids: CASSLPLAGGSTDTQYF. The chain couples TRBV5-1 to TRBJ2-3, with TRBD2 identical over 11 bases. The J segment lost 0 bases and the V segment lost 4 bases, leaving 7 bases of the junction unmatched. CDR3 length: 17 amino acids. Germline V lookup: CDR1 SGHRS, CDR2 YFSETQ. Looking up the rest from reference TRBV5-1 and TRBJ2-3 gives the full variable domain: KAGVTQTPRYLIKTRGQQVTLSCSPISGHRSVSWYQQTPGQGLQFLFEYFSETQRNKGNFPGRFSGRQFSNSRSEMNVSTLELGDSALYLCASSLPLAGGSTDTQYFGPGTRLTVL.